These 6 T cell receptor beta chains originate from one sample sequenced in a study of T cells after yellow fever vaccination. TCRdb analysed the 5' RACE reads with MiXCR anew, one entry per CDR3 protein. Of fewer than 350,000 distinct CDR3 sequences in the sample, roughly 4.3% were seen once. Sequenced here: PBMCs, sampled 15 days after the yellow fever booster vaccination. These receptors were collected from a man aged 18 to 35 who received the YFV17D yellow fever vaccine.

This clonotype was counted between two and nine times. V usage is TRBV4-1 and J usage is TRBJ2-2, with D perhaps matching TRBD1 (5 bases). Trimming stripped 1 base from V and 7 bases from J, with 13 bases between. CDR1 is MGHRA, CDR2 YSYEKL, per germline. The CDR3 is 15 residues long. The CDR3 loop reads CASSQVTQGSGELFF. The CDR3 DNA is TGCGCCAGCAGCCAAGTGACTCAGGGAAGCGGGGAGCTGTTTTTT.

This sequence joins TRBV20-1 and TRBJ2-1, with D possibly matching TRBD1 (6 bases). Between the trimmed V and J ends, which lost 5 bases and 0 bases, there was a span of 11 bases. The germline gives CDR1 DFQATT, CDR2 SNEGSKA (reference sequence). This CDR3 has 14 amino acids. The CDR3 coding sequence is TGCAGTGCTGTTGACAGGAGCTCCTACAATGAGCAGTTCTTC. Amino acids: CSAVDRSSYNEQFF.

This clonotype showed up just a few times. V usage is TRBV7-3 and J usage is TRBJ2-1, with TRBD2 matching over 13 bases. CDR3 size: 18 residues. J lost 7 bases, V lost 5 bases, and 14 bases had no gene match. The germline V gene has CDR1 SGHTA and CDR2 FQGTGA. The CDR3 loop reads CASSPPGLAGSGVNEQFF. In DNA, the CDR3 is TGTGCCAGCAGCCCACCGGGACTAGCGGGGTCCGGAGTGAATGAGCAGTTCTTC.

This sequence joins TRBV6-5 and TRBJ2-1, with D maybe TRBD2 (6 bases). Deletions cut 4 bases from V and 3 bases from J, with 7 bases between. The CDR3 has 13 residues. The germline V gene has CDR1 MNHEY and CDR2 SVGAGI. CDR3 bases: TGTGCCAGCAGTTGGGGGGACTACAATGAGCAGTTCTTC. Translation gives CASSWGDYNEQFF.

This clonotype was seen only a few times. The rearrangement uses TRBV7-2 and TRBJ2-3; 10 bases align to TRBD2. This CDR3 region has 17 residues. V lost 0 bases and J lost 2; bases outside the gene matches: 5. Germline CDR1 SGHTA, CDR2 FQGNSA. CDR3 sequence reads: CASSLAPTSGATDTQYF. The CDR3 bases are TGTGCCAGCAGCTTAGCGCCCACTAGCGGGGCCACAGATACGCAGTATTTT.

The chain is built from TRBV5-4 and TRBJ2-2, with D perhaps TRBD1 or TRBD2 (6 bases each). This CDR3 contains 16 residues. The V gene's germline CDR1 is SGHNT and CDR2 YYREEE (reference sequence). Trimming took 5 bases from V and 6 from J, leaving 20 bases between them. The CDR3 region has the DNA TGTGCCAGCAGGCCTGAGGGGGGCGCCGAATCCGGGGAGCTGTTTTTT. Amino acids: CASRPEGGAESGELFF.